These 30 T cell receptor beta chains originate from one sample sequenced in a study of human T cells and chemical hapten exposure. Time point in this sample: patch test 1, 2 weeks after DPC sensitization. Regarding treatment: therapeutic diphenylcyclopropenone sensitization with weekly scalp DPC. One entry per CDR3 protein, called by TCRdb with MiXCR from the RACE reads. The data contain tens of thousands of distinct CDR3 sequences, 10% to 15% of them singletons. The sample consisted of whole blood, taken in connection with sensitization to the hapten diphenylcyclopropenone (DPC). The receptors were sampled from a woman between 55 and 75 years old with alopecia areata. Some clones in this sample may be carry-over from other donors' samples.

DNA for the CDR3: TGCAGTGCCCAAGGACAGGTGCTTAGGCAGTACTTC. Residues: CSAQGQVLRQYF. The V and J genes are TRBV20-1 and TRBJ2-7, with TRBD1 matching 7 bases. The CDR3 consists of 12 residues. J gave up 9 bases and V 6 bases, and 11 bases lay outside the gene matches. Germline values: CDR1 DFQATT, CDR2 SNEGSKA (reference sequence).

This clonotype was seen only a few times. The gene calls are TRBV29-1 and TRBJ1-1, with D possibly being TRBD1 (5 bases). Per germline, CDR1 SQVTM and CDR2 ANQGSEA. This CDR3 region has 12 residues. V gave up 5 bases and J gave up 4 bases, with 11 bases separating them. The CDR3 DNA is TGCAGCGTTACCGGACACCTCACTGAAGCTTTCTTT. This gives the protein CSVTGHLTEAFF.

This clonotype has only a few counts. The chain has TRBV29-1 and TRBJ2-3; TRBD2 is a possible D gene (6 bases). V lost 1 base, J lost 1 base, and 12 bases lay in between. Germline V gives CDR1 SQVTM, CDR2 ANQGSEA. The CDR3 runs 15 residues. The CDR3, as DNA: TGCAGCGTTGAAGGGCCAGCGGGTGGCACAGATACGCAGTATTTT. This codes for CSVEGPAGGTDTQYF.

This clonotype has at least ten counts. This chain connects TRBV11-2 to TRBJ1-3; no clear D gene. Germline V gene lookup returns CDR1 SGHAT and CDR2 FQNNGV. The V end was cut by 2 bases, the J end by 4 bases, with 6 bases between. The CDR3 is 13 amino acids. The CDR3 sequence: CASSLYSGNTIYF. The CDR3 DNA sequence: TGTGCCAGCAGCTTATACAGCGGAAACACCATATATTTT.

V usage is TRBV20-1 and J usage is TRBJ2-5; D tentatively reads TRBD1 or TRBD2 (6 bases each). V was pared by 4 bases and J by 3 bases, with 24 bases between. The CDR3 is 17 amino acids. Germline CDR1 is DFQATT and CDR2 is SNEGSKA (reference sequence). The CDR3 nucleotides are TGCAGTGCTAACCCGTCGGGGGCCCCAGGGCTGGAAGAGACCCAGTACTTC. As protein: CSANPSGAPGLEETQYF.

In this sample, this clonotype turned up once. The conserved closing phenylalanine or tryptophan is absent in this CDR3, likely reflecting a read error. The V call is TRBV3-1, the J call TRBJ1-5; tentative D call: TRBD1 (6 bases). Trimming took off 1 base at V and 7 bases at J, with 14 bases between the two ends. CDR1 and CDR2 (germline): LGHDT, YNNKEL (reference sequence). The CDR3 has 15 amino acids. CDR3 DNA: TGTGCCAGCAGCCAAGTAGCGGGGGCCAACCAGCCCCAGCATATT. Protein: CASSQVAGANQPQHI.

The chain combines TRBV6-1 with TRBJ1-3; D is unclear. This CDR3 comprises 14 residues. V gave up 8 bases and J gave up 0 bases, with 11 bases separating them. Looked up from germline, CDR1 is MNHNS and CDR2 is SASEGT. In DNA form, the CDR3 reads TGTGCCAGCTCTTACGAAACCTCTGGAAACACCATATATTTT. It codes for CASSYETSGNTIYF.

Worth noting for this clonotype: This may be a read error, as it is one base from a much larger clone. Lacking the conserved final phenylalanine or tryptophan, this CDR3 likely reflects a read error. The chain is built from TRBV3-1 and TRBJ2-7, with a possible D match to TRBD2 (6 bases). The CDR3 runs 9 residues. V dropped 8 bases and J dropped 7 bases, with 6 bases sitting between them. Germline CDR1 and CDR2: LGHDT and YNNKEL (reference sequence). The CDR3 DNA reads TGTGCCAGCGGGGGGGAGCAGTACCTC. Its protein product is CASGGEQYL.

In its sample, this clonotype was seen a few times. CDR3 in DNA: TGTGCCTGGAGTACAAGGACAGGAGGAGGGTTTTTT. It encodes CAWSTRTGGGFF. The V gene is TRBV30, the J gene TRBJ1-4; 7 bases map to TRBD1. The CDR3 has 12 amino acids. V gave up 2 bases and J gave up 16 bases; unmatched junction bases: 10. CDR1 and CDR2 (germline): GTSNPN, SVGIG (reference sequence).

This clonotype was counted a few times. J is TRBJ1-5 and V is TRBV13; D is undetermined. The CDR3 sequence is 17 residues long. V lost 5 bases, J lost 5 bases, and 22 bases lay in between. Germline V gives CDR1 PRHDT, CDR2 FYEKMQ (reference sequence). In DNA, the CDR3 is TGTGCCAGCAGCCTCTCCGATGGTGAGGCCGCGGATCAGCCCCAGCATTTT. Protein product: CASSLSDGEAADQPQHF.

This clonotype has a count of ten or more. This chain links TRBV11-2 with TRBJ2-7; TRBD1 might be the D (6 bases). Germline values: CDR1 SGHAT, CDR2 FQNNGV. V was clipped by 3 bases and J by 3 bases, with 27 bases between them. This CDR3 has 19 amino acids. The CDR3 loop is CASSFSRANKGQRDYEQYF. CDR3 sequence (DNA): TGTGCCAGCAGCTTCTCTCGCGCTAATAAAGGACAGCGCGACTACGAGCAGTACTTC.

There are many counts of this clonotype. CDR3 residues: CASSNDGTTNEKLFF. CDR3 bases: TGTGCCAGCAGTAACGACGGGACAACTAATGAAAAACTGTTTTTT. The V and J genes are TRBV7-9 and TRBJ1-4; D not certain. CDR1 is SEHNR and CDR2 is FQNEAQ in the germline V gene (reference sequence). This CDR3 region has 15 residues. Trimming removed 6 bases from V and 0 bases from J, with 11 bases in between.

This clonotype has more than one count but fewer than ten. The V call is TRBV18, the J call TRBJ2-1, with 11 bases aligning to TRBD2. V lost 3 bases, J lost 5 bases, and 0 bases stayed unmatched. Germline lookup yields CDR1 KGHSH and CDR2 LQKENI. CDR3 length: 14 amino acids. The CDR3 region is CASSPGLADNEQFF. CDR3 bases: TGTGCCAGCTCACCGGGACTAGCGGACAATGAGCAGTTCTTC.

This clonotype was picked up a small number of times. The chain uses TRBV6-5 and TRBJ1-4; possible D gene TRBD1, 5 bases. CDR1 is MNHEY, CDR2 SVGAGI, per germline. The length of the CDR3 is 16 residues. Trimming left V 5 bases short and J 8 bases short, with 21 bases between. Here the CDR3 DNA reads TGTGCCAGCAGTACTACTATAATCACAGGTGGAGAAAAACTGTTTTTT. This translates into CASSTTIITGGEKLFF.

At least ten counts were recorded for this clonotype. The chain joins TRBV24-1 to TRBJ2-1; D is possibly TRBD1 or TRBD2 (5 bases each). The CDR3 consists of 15 residues. The V gene's germline CDR1 is KGHDR and CDR2 SFDVKD. The V end was cut by 9 bases, the J end by 3 bases, with 17 bases between. The CDR3 DNA sequence: TGTGCCACCCGCATGGGGGACCCCCACTACAATGAGCAGTTCTTC. Protein: CATRMGDPHYNEQFF.

With respect to this clonotype: An end of the junction differs from the germline gene, which may be a read error. V gene TRBV7-7 combines with J gene TRBJ2-1; 8 bases are shared with TRBD2. CDR1 is SSHAT and CDR2 is FNYEAQ in the germline V gene (reference sequence). This CDR3 is 15 amino acids long. This CDR3 is CASSSGGEPYNEQFF. CDR3 DNA: TGTGCTAGCAGCTCCGGGGGGGAACCCTACAATGAGCAGTTCTTC.

Ten or more counts support this clonotype. CDR3 DNA: TGTGCCAGCAGCTTTCCGGGACAGGGAAACTATGGCTACACCTTC. Translation: CASSFPGQGNYGYTF. The chain joins TRBV7-9 to TRBJ1-2; 9 bases are shared with TRBD1. V lost 3 bases to trimming and J lost 2 bases; unmatched junction nucleotides: 4. The CDR3 sequence is 15 residues long. From germline, CDR1 is SEHNR and CDR2 FQNEAQ (reference sequence).

This clonotype was seen a handful of times. The V call is TRBV11-3, the J call TRBJ1-1; D unclear. In germline, CDR1 is SGHNT, CDR2 YENEEA. V lost 3 bases, J lost 3 bases, and 8 bases lay in between. This CDR3 is built from 13 residues. The CDR3 loop reads CASSFQRDTEAFF. CDR3 nucleotide sequence: TGTGCCAGCAGCTTTCAGCGAGACACTGAAGCTTTCTTT.

There are many counts of this clonotype. The chain carries TRBV7-2 and TRBJ1-4, with a tentative D call TRBD1 (5 bases). CDR3 length equals 14 residues. CDR1 is SGHTA and CDR2 is FQGNSA in the germline V gene. The V end lost 6 bases, the J end lost 4 bases, and 12 bases lay between the germline ends. As DNA, the CDR3 is TGTGCCAGCAGTAAAACGGGGGGTAATGAAAAACTGTTTTTT. Its translation: CASSKTGGNEKLFF.

This clonotype has a count of ten or more. The J gene is TRBJ2-1, the V gene TRBV19; D is possibly TRBD2 (5 bases). The length of the CDR3 is 15 residues. V dropped 1 base and J dropped 6 bases, with 13 bases sitting between them. CDR1 is LNHDA, CDR2 SQIVND, per germline (reference sequence). The CDR3 sequence is CASSIGGRAGNEQFF. DNA for the CDR3: TGTGCCAGTAGTATAGGCGGAAGGGCGGGCAATGAGCAGTTCTTC.

The chain employs TRBV9 and TRBJ1-1; maybe TRBD1 (5 bases). The germline V and J ends were trimmed by 0 bases and 4 bases, with 10 bases remaining between them. The CDR3 runs to 14 residues. Germline lookup yields CDR1 SGDLS and CDR2 YYNGEE. DNA for the CDR3: TGTGCCAGCAGCGTAGTATCCAGGGTCACTGAAGCTTTCTTT. Translating gives CASSVVSRVTEAFF.

This clonotype was observed many times. The chain recombines TRBV18 with TRBJ1-3; D remains ambiguous. The CDR3 contains 16 residues. Germline assignment: CDR1 KGHSH and CDR2 LQKENI. V lost 1 base, J lost 3 bases, and 13 bases lay in between. Here the CDR3 DNA reads TGTGCCAGCTCACCACATCAGGAGCTGGTTGGAAACACCATATATTTT. Protein product: CASSPHQELVGNTIYF.

This clonotype was observed a handful of times. The chain joins TRBV29-1 to TRBJ2-1; no firm D call. This CDR3 region has 10 residues. Germline lookup yields CDR1 SQVTM and CDR2 ANQGSEA. Deletions cut 6 bases from V and 15 bases from J, with 15 bases between. The CDR3, as DNA: TGCAGCGTCAACAAGGATAGAGGGTTCTTC. This encodes CSVNKDRGFF.

This clonotype appeared a few times. The chain joins TRBV3-1 to TRBJ2-7; D unclear. CDR3 size: 14 residues. V was cut by 0 bases and J by 9 bases, with 15 bases left in between. Germline V lookup: CDR1 LGHDT, CDR2 YNNKEL (reference sequence). CDR3 sequence: CASSQDGLTPRQYF. In DNA, the CDR3 is TGTGCCAGCAGCCAAGATGGGTTAACCCCCCGGCAGTACTTC.

The rearrangement links TRBV6-5 to TRBJ2-2, with D hard to call. V was pared by 3 bases and J by 5 bases, with 7 bases between. CDR3 length equals 13 residues. CDR1 is MNHEY, CDR2 SVGAGI, per germline. The CDR3 region is CASSYLRTGELFF. CDR3 coding DNA: TGTGCCAGCAGTTATTTGAGAACCGGGGAGCTGTTTTTT.

This clonotype came up a few times. V usage is TRBV20-1 and J usage is TRBJ2-3, with 9 bases that match TRBD2. V lost 2 bases to trimming and J lost 9 bases; unmatched junction nucleotides: 15. CDR3 length equals 16 residues. CDR1 DFQATT and CDR2 SNEGSKA come from the germline V gene (reference sequence). The chain's CDR3 is CSARTFTSGPGVTQYF. The CDR3 nucleotides read TGCAGTGCTAGAACCTTTACTAGCGGGCCGGGGGTGACGCAGTATTTT.

The chain employs TRBV30 and TRBJ2-5, with a possible D match to TRBD2 (6 bases). With 7 bases removed from V and 4 bases from J, the gap between germline ends came to 10 bases. The CDR3 spans 11 residues. Germline loops: CDR1 GTSNPN, CDR2 SVGIG (reference sequence). The CDR3 DNA is TGTGCCTCGGAGGGAGGAGAGACCCAGTACTTC. This encodes CASEGGETQYF.

In its sample, this clonotype was seen many times. The chain couples TRBV3-1 to TRBJ2-2, with a possible D match to TRBD1 (6 bases). Germline CDR1 is LGHDT and CDR2 is YNNKEL (reference sequence). The CDR3 has 14 residues. V lost 2 bases to trimming and J lost 5 bases, with 9 bases between them. The CDR3 bases are TGTGCCAGCAGCCAATTCGGACAGACCGGGGAGCTGTTTTTT. Translation: CASSQFGQTGELFF.

This clonotype appeared many times. The rearrangement joins TRBV4-2 to TRBJ1-2; 7 positions match TRBD1. After removal of 3 bases from V and 0 bases from J, the junction contained 4 bases not matched to a gene. The CDR3 covers 15 residues. CDR1 is LGHNA, CDR2 YNFKEQ, per germline. CDR3 DNA sequence: TGTGCCAGCAGCCAGCCGGACAGGACTAACTATGGCTACACCTTC. It is translated as CASSQPDRTNYGYTF.

V usage is TRBV18 and J usage is TRBJ2-7, with 7 bases lining up with TRBD1. Germline V lookup: CDR1 KGHSH, CDR2 LQKENI. The CDR3 contains 14 residues. Trimming at V came to 4 bases and at J to 12 bases, leaving 15 bases not matched to a gene. CDR3 in amino acids: CASSRKPETGERYF. The CDR3 nucleotides read TGTGCCAGCTCACGGAAACCAGAAACAGGGGAACGGTACTTC.